These T cell receptor beta chains were read from a single sample in a study of CD8 T cells in Susac syndrome. TCRdb recomputed calls from the immunoSEQ multiplex PCR reads with MiXCR, one row per CDR3 protein. The sample consists of about 210,000 distinct CDR3 sequences, nearly 97% of them appearing once. The sequenced sample consisted of CD4+ T cells from PBMCs. These receptors all come from a human donor with multiple sclerosis. CDR3s include the opening cysteine and the closing phenylalanine or tryptophan. A D gene is named only where the DNA matches it firmly. Size is stated for part of the rows, as once, few or many counts, or as a class when the clone is expanded.

NA	NA	TRBV12-3/TRBV12-4	TRBJ2-7	TGTGCCAGCAGTTTCGGACGGTATAATCAGCTACACTTC	CASSFGRYNQLHF
NA	NA	TRBV7-9	TRBJ2-7	TGTGCCAGCAGCCAGTTTTACGGGCAAGAGAAAGGCTACGAGCAGTACTTC	CASSQFYGQEKGYEQYF
TRBD2	once	TRBV10-3	TRBJ2-3	TGTGCCATCAGCCCGGGACTAGTGTTTGATACGCAGTATTTT	CAISPGLVFDTQYF
TRBD2	few	TRBV9	TRBJ2-7	TGTGCCAGCAGCGTAGATCCTAGCGGGAGCTACGAGCAGTACTTC	CASSVDPSGSYEQYF
NA	NA	TRBV20-1	TRBJ1-1	TGCAGTGCTAATAGGGCAGCCAGCACTGAAGCTTTCTTT	CSANRAASTEAFF
NA	NA	TRBV7-9	TRBJ2-1	TGTGCCAGCTCCCGGACGAATGAGCAGTTCTTC	CASSRTNEQFF
TRBD2	NA	TRBV4-1	TRBJ2-3	TGCGCCAGCACACTAGCGGGAGGGTTTGGCACAGATACGCAGTATTTT	CASTLAGGFGTDTQYF
NA	NA	TRBV3-1	TRBJ1-2	TGTGCCAGCAGCCGTAACAGGGAGGCAGCAGGCTACACCTTC	CASSRNREAAGYTF
NA	NA	TRBV29-1	TRBJ2-3	TGCAGCGTTGAAAGAGGCGTTTATTTT	CSVERGVYF
NA	NA	TRBV20-1	TRBJ2-3	TGCAGTGCGGACGAACTAGCTGATACGCAGTATTTT	CSADELADTQYF
NA	NA	TRBV7-9	TRBJ1-6	TGTGCCAGCACCATCGGCGGGGGGGATTCACCCCTCCACTTT	CASTIGGGDSPLHF
NA	NA	TRBV15	TRBJ2-7	TGTGCCACCAGCAAGGGGCCCTACGAGCAGTACTTC	CATSKGPYEQYF
NA	once	TRBV9	TRBJ2-5	TGTGCCAGCAGCGTAAATGGGAGATGGGAAGAGACCCAGTACTTC	CASSVNGRWEETQYF
NA	NA	TRBV29-1	TRBJ2-1	TGCAGCGTTTACGTCACCAGTGAGCAGTTCTTC	CSVYVTSEQFF
NA	NA	TRBV29-1	TRBJ2-1	TGCAGCGTTGTTGGGGTAACACGCAATGAGCAGTTCTTC	CSVVGVTRNEQFF
TRBD2	NA	TRBV12-5	TRBJ2-1	TGTGCTAGTGGTTTGGCTAGCGGGAGGTCTGGTGAGCAGTTCTTC	CASGLASGRSGEQFF
TRBD1	NA	TRBV20-1	TRBJ1-2	TGCAGTGCTACCGGACAGGGCTCGATTGGCTACACCTTC	CSATGQGSIGYTF
TRBD2	NA	TRBV29-1	TRBJ2-1	TGCAGCGTGGGCCTCTTCGGGCTAGCGGGGGGCACCAATGAGCAGTTCTTC	CSVGLFGLAGGTNEQFF
TRBD1	NA	TRBV5-6	TRBJ2-6	TGTGCCAGCAGCAGAGACAGGGGGCGCGTGGCCAACGTCCTGACTTTC	CASSRDRGRVANVLTF
NA	NA	TRBV5-1	TRBJ2-1	TGCGCCAGCAGCTTGGTTGGCCCCGATTGGCCCTACAATGAGCAGTTCTTC	CASSLVGPDWPYNEQFF
NA	NA	TRBV9	TRBJ2-3	TGTGCCAGCAGCGCGACAGGAGACAACACAGATACGCAGTATTTT	CASSATGDNTDTQYF
NA	NA	TRBV30	TRBJ1-1	TGTGCCCGACGGGGACACCTTGAAGCTTTCTTT	CARRGHLEAFF
TRBD1	once	TRBV25-1	TRBJ2-7	TGTGCCAGCAGTGACGGGACAGCCCCCAAGTTC	CASSDGTAPKF
NA	once	TRBV4-1	TRBJ1-2	TGCGCCAGCAGCCAAGAAGCTATGGAGGGCTACTATGGCTACACCTTC	CASSQEAMEGYYGYTF
NA	NA	TRBV5-1	TRBJ1-2	TGCGCCAGCAGCCCCGGGACGTCCGGCAGGGGCTACACCTTC	CASSPGTSGRGYTF
TRBD1	NA	TRBV7-2	TRBJ1-2	TGTGCCAGCAGCTTAGTTCGGCAGGGGGGTGGCTACACCTTC	CASSLVRQGGGYTF